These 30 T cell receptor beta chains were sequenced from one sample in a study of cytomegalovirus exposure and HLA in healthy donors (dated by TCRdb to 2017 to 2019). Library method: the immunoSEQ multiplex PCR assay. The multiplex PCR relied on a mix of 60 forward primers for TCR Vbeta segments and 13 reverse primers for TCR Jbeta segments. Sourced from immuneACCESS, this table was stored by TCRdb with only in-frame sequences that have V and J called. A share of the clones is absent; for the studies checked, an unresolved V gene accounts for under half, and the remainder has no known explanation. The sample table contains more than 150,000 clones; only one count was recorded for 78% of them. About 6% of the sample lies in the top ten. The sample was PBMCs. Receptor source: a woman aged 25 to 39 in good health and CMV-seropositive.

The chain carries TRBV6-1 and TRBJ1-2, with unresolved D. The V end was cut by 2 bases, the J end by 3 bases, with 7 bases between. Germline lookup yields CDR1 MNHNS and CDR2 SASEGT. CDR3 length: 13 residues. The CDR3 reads CASSELGDYGYTF. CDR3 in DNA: TGTGCCAGCAGTGAATTAGGAGACTATGGCTACACCTTC.

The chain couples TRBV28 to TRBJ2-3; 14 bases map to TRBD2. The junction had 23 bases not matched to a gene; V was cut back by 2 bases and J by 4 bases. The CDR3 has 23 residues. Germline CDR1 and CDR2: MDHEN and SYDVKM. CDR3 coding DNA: TGTGCCAGCAGTTTAGTCACCGTTTGGGTGGGGGGACTAGCGGGAGAAGGTGCAGATACGCAGTATTTT. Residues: CASSLVTVWVGGLAGEGADTQYF.

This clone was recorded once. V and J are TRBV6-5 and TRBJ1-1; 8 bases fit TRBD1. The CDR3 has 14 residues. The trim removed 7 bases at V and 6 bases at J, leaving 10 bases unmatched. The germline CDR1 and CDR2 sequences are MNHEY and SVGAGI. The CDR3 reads CASKYQTGVSEAFF. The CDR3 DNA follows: TGTGCCAGCAAATACCAGACAGGGGTCTCTGAAGCTTTCTTT.

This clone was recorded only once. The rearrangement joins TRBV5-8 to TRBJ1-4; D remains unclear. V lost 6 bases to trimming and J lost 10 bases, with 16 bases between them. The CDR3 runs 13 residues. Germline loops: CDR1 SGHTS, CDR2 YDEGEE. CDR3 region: CASTDGDMGKLFF. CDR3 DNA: TGTGCCAGCACAGACGGGGATATGGGAAAACTGTTTTTT.

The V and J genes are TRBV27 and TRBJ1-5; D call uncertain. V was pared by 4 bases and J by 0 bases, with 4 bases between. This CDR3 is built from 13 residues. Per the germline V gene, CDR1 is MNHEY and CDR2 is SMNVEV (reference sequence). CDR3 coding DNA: TGTGCCAGCAGTTCCAGTAGCAATCAGCCCCAGCATTTT. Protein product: CASSSSSNQPQHF.

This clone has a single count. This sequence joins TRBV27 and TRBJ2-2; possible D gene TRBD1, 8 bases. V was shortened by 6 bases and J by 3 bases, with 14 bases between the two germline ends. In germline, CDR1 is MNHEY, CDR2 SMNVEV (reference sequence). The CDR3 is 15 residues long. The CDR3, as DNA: TGTGCCAGCAGGGAACAGGGGGGGTACACCGGGGAGCTGTTTTTT. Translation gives CASREQGGYTGELFF.

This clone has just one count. The CDR3 loop is CASNRYRPDRSYEQYF. The CDR3 DNA sequence: TGTGCCAGCAATCGGTACAGGCCGGATCGGTCCTACGAGCAGTACTTC. This chain uses TRBV28 with TRBJ2-7; D is perhaps TRBD1 (5 bases). Per germline, CDR1 MDHEN and CDR2 SYDVKM. Trimming removed 7 bases from V and 1 base from J, with 20 bases in between. The length of the CDR3 is 16 residues.

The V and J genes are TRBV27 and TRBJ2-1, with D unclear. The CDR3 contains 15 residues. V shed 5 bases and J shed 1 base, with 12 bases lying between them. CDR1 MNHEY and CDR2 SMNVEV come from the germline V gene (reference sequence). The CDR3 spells CASSRAVVSYNEQFF. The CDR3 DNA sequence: TGTGCCAGCAGTCGCGCTGTAGTTTCCTACAATGAGCAGTTCTTC.

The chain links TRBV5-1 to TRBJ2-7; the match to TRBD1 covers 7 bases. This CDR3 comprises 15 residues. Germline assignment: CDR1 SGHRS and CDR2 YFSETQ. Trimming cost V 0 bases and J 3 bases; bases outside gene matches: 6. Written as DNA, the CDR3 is TGCGCCAGCAGCTTGGAAGTGGGACAGAACTACGAGCAGTACTTC. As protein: CASSLEVGQNYEQYF.

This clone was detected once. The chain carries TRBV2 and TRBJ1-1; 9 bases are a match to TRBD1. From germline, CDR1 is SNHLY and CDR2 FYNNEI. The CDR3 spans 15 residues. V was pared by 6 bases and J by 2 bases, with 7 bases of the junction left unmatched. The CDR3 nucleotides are TGTGCCAGCAGACCCCGGGACAGGGTTAACACTGAAGCTTTCTTT. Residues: CASRPRDRVNTEAFF.

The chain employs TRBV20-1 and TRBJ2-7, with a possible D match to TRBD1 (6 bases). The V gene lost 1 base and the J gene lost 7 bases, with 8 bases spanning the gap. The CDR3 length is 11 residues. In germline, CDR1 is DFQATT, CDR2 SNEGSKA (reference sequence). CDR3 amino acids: CSARVDREQYF. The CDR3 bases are TGCAGTGCTAGAGTCGACAGGGAGCAGTACTTC.

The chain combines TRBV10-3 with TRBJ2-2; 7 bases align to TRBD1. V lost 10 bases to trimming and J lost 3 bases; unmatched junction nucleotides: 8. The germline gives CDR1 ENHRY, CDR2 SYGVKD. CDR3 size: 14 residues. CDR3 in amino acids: CATQTGRDTGELFF. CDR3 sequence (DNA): TGTGCCACCCAGACAGGGCGCGACACCGGGGAGCTGTTTTTT.

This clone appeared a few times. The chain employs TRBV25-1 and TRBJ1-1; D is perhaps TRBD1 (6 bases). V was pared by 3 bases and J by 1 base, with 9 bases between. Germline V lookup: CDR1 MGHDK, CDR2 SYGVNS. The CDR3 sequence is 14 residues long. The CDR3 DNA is TGTGCCAGCAGTGAGACGGGACAGAACACTGAAGCTTTCTTT. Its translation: CASSETGQNTEAFF.

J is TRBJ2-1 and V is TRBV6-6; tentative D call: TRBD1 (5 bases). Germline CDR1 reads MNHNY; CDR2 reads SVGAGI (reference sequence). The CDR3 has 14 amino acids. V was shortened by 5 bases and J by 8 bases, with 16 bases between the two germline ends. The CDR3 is CASSAAAGKYEQFF. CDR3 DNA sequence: TGTGCCAGCAGTGCCGCGGCAGGGAAATATGAGCAGTTCTTC.

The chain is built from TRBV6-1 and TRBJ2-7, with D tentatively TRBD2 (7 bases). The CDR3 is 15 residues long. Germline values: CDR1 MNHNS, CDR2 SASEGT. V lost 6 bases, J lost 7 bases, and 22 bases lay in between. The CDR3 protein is CASRQLGGPDAEQYF. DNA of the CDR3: TGTGCCAGCAGGCAGCTCGGGGGGCCCGACGCTGAGCAGTACTTC.

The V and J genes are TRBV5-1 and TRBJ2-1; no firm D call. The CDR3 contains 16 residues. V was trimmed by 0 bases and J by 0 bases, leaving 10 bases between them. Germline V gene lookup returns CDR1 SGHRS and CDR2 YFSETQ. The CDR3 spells CASSLVGESSYNEQFF. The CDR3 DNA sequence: TGCGCCAGCAGCTTGGTAGGAGAAAGCTCCTACAATGAGCAGTTCTTC. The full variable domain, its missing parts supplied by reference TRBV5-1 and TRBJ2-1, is KAGVTQTPRYLIKTRGQQVTLSCSPISGHRSVSWYQQTPGQGLQFLFEYFSETQRNKGNFPGRFSGRQFSNSRSEMNVSTLELGDSALYLCASSLVGESSYNEQFFGPGTRLTVL.

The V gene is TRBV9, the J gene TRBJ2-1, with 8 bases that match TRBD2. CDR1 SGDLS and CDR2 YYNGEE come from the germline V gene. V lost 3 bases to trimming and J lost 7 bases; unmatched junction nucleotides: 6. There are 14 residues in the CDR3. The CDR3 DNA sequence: TGTGCCAGCAGCGCCGGGACTAGTTATAATGAGCAGTTCTTC. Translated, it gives CASSAGTSYNEQFF. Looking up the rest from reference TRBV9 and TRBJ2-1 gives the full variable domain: DSGVTQTPKHLITATGQRVTLRCSPRSGDLSVYWYQQSLDQGLQFLIQYYNGEERAKGNILERFSAQQFPDLHSELNLSSLELGDSALYFCASSAGTSYNEQFFGPGTRLTVL.

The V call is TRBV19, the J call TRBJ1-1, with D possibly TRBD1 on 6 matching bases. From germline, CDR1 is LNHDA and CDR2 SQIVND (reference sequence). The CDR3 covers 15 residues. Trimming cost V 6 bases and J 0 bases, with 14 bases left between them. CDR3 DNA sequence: TGTGCCAGTAGCCTAAGACAGGACATGAACACTGAAGCTTTCTTT. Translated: CASSLRQDMNTEAFF. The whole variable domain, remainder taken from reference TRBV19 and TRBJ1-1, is DGGITQSPKYLFRKEGQNVTLSCEQNLNHDAMYWYRQDPGQGLRLIYYSQIVNDFQKGDIAEGYSVSREKKESFPLTVTSAQKNPTAFYLCASSLRQDMNTEAFFGQGTRLTVV.

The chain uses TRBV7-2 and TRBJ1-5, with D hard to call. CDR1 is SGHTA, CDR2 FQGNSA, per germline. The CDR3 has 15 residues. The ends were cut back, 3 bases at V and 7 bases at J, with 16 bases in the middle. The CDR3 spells CASSFRSGPEQPQHF. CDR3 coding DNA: TGTGCCAGCAGCTTTAGGTCAGGTCCAGAACAGCCCCAGCATTTT.

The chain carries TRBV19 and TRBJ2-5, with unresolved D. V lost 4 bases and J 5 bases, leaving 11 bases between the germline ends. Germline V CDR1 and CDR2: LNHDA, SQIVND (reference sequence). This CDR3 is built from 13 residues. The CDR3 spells CASSTPPLETQYF. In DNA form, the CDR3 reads TGTGCCAGTAGTACTCCCCCCCTCGAGACCCAGTACTTC.

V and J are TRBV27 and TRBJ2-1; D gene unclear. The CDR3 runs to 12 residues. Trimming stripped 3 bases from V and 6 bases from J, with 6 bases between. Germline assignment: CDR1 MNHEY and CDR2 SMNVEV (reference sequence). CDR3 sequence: CASSFGPNEQFF. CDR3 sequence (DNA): TGTGCCAGCAGTTTTGGCCCCAATGAGCAGTTCTTC.

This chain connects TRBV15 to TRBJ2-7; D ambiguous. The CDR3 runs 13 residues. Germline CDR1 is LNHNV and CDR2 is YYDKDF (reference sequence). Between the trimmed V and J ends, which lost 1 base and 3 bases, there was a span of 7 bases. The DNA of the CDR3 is TGTGCCACCAGCAGAGCCCAAAACTACGAGCAGTACTTC. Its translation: CATSRAQNYEQYF. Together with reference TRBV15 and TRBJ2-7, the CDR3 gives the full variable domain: DAMVIQNPRYQVTQFGKPVTLSCSQTLNHNVMYWYQQKSSQAPKLLFHYYDKDFNNEADTPDNFQSRRPNTSFCFLDIRSPGLGDTAMYLCATSRAQNYEQYFGPGTRLTVT.

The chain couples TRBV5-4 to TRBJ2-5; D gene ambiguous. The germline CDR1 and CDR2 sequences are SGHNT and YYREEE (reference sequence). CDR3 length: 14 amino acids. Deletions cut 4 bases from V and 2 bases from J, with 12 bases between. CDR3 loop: CASSLRPAQETQYF. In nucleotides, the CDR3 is TGTGCCAGCAGCCTGCGGCCGGCACAAGAGACCCAGTACTTC.

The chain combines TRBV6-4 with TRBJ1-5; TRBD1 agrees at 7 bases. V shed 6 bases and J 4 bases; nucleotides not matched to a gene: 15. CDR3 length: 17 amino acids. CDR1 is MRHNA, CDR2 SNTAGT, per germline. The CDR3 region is CASRYRQGSIRNQPQHF. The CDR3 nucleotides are TGTGCCAGCAGATATCGACAGGGTTCGATCAGAAATCAGCCCCAGCATTTT.

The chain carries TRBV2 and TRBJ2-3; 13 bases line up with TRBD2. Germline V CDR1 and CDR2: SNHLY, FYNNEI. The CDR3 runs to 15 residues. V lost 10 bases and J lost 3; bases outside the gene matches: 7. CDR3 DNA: TGTGCCACCGAGAGGACTAGCGGGAGAACAGATACGCAGTATTTT. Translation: CATERTSGRTDTQYF.

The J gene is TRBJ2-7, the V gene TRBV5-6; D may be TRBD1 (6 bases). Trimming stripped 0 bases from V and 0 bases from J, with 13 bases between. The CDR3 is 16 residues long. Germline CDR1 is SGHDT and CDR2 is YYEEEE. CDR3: CASSLEQGLFSYEQYF. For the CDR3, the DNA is TGTGCCAGCAGCTTGGAACAGGGCCTTTTCTCCTACGAGCAGTACTTC.

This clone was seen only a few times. CDR3 DNA: TGTGCCAGCAGAGAGAAGACAGGGATTAATTATGGCTACACCTTC. This gives the protein CASREKTGINYGYTF. This chain links TRBV9 with TRBJ1-2; 7 nucleotides agree with TRBD1. Germline V gene data show CDR1 as SGDLS and CDR2 as YYNGEE. V lost 5 bases to trimming and J lost 5 bases; unmatched junction nucleotides: 12. The CDR3 consists of 15 residues.

CDR3 loop: CASSEVGPGQGVPNEQFF. CDR3 DNA sequence: TGTGCCAGCAGTGAAGTCGGCCCGGGACAGGGAGTCCCCAATGAGCAGTTCTTC. This sequence joins TRBV2 and TRBJ2-1, with 9 bases that match TRBD1. The CDR3 has 18 residues. Germline-derived CDR1 and CDR2 are SNHLY and FYNNEI. Germline trimming cut 1 base from V and 6 bases from J; bases unmatched to any gene: 13.

The CDR3 is CASSLSSDRGRIWNQPQHF. The CDR3 nucleotides are TGTGCCAGCAGTTTAAGCTCGGACAGGGGGCGAATTTGGAATCAGCCCCAGCATTTT. V is TRBV27 and J is TRBJ1-5; 11 nucleotides agree with TRBD1. Germline trimming cut 2 bases from V and 4 bases from J; bases unmatched to any gene: 13. This CDR3 spans 19 amino acids. The germline gives CDR1 MNHEY, CDR2 SMNVEV (reference sequence).

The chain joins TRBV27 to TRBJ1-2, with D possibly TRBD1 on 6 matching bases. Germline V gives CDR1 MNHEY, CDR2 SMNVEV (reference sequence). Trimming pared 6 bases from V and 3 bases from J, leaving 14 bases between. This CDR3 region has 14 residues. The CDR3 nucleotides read TGTGCCAGCAGACGACAAGGGGGGGACTATGGCTACACCTTC. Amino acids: CASRRQGGDYGYTF.